The sample holds a few counts of the clone carrying this T cell receptor beta chain. What it binds is unknown. The CDR3 has 16 amino acids. The germline V gene encodes CDR1 SGHTA and CDR2 FQGNSA. Trimming at V came to 5 bases and at J to 5 bases, leaving 10 bases not matched to a gene. The data derive from a study of spatial heterogeneity in lung cancer. Findings and caveats of the study: Mutation counts in tumors were tracked by counts of expanded intratumoral alpha and beta TCRs. Nonsynonymous mutations, ubiquitous and regional, were tracked respectively by counts of ubiquitous and regional expanded TCRs.

MiXCR was run by TCRdb on the 5' RACE reads, yielding one entry per CDR3 protein. The sample shows 7,000 to 8,000 distinct CDR3 sequences, around 7% of them seen only once. Time point in this sample: sample taken at primary tumor resection. The input material, whole RNA from tumor, nontumor lung or frozen PBMC, was sequenced unsorted. The chain combines TRBV7-2 with TRBJ2-7, with TRBD2 identical over 12 bases. This material consisted of lung tumor tissue, taken at surgery. The sequence derives from a male donor with early-stage non-small cell lung cancer. The CDR3 loop is CASSTSGRMRLHEQYF. Written as DNA, the CDR3 is TGTGCCAGCAGCACTAGCGGGAGGATGCGGTTACACGAGCAGTACTTC.